This T cell receptor beta chain was retrieved from a study of blood T cell repertoires in COVID-19. Self-reported history from a screening survey and questionnaire set each donor's cohort. Trimming stripped 6 bases from V and 6 bases from J, with 17 bases between. The CDR3 is made up of 13 amino acids. Germline lookup yields CDR1 SQVTM and CDR2 ANQGSEA. Sequencing was performed with immunoSEQ multiplex PCR; in TCRdb, only in-frame clones are kept and a portion is missing. The sample has 200,000 to 250,000 clones, nearly 90% seen once; the top ten hold less than 15%. Sequenced material: PBMCs or T cells enriched from blood (not recorded which). This sequence joins TRBV29-1 and TRBJ1-2; D uncertain. This clonotype was obtained from a man aged 30 to 39 who had been exposed to COVID-19. CDR3 bases: TGCAGCGTCAGATCGCCCAGGAATAATGGCTACACCTTC. This sequence encodes CSVRSPRNNGYTF.